This T cell receptor (beta chain) was profiled in a study of cytotoxic CD8 clonotypes in ibrutinib-treated CLL. For the study at large: The patients, about a dozen relapsed/refractory and more than 14 treatment-naive, included fewer than 18 who were IGHV unmutated.

Clones were sequenced by immunoSEQ multiplex PCR, and TCRdb holds only the in-frame ones, with some missing. The sample holds hundreds of thousands of clones, 70% seen once. Study-level results: Public clonotypes were seen rarely and were contracted or stable on treatment. Relative to age-matched healthy donors, clonality at baseline was higher, and it tracked circulating CD8+ T-cell counts.

Details on this clone: Its antigen is undetermined.

The sample consisted of PBMCs, taken after 12 months of ibrutinib treatment. The sequence derives from a human donor with chronic lymphocytic leukemia.

This CDR3 is CASSATLLAADTQYF. CDR3 DNA sequence: TGCGCCAGCAGCGCAACGTTACTAGCGGCAGATACGCAGTATTTT. The chain joins TRBV5-1 to TRBJ2-3; 8 positions match TRBD2. The germline V gene has CDR1 SGHRS and CDR2 YFSETQ. The CDR3 is made up of 15 amino acids. The V and J ends lost 4 bases and 4 bases, in that order; junction bases with no gene match: 8.